The rows below give T cell receptor beta chains drawn from one sample of a study of human T cells and chemical hapten exposure. From the RACE reads, TCRdb called clonotypes with MiXCR, one entry per CDR3 protein. In the table there are a few hundred thousand distinct CDR3 sequences, more than 4.5% of which are singletons. Material: whole blood, obtained in connection with sensitization to the hapten diphenylcyclopropenone (DPC). Receptors originate from a woman in her fifties or sixties with alopecia areata. Some clones in this sample may be carry-over from other donors' samples. Each CDR3 is given with its conserved first and last residue. D genes are given only for firm matches. Expanded clones are given a class, and other clones once, few, many or no size at all.

d_gene	v_gene	j_gene	abundance	CDR3aa	CDR3nt
TRBD1	TRBV4-3	TRBJ2-7	few	CASSFGTGGLYEQYF	TGCGCCAGCAGCTTCGGAACAGGGGGCCTGTACGAGCAGTACTTC
NA	TRBV15	TRBJ1-4	NA	CATSRDSGALEKLFF	TGTGCCACCAGCAGAGATTCGGGGGCCTTGGAAAAACTGTTTTTT
NA	TRBV7-9	TRBJ1-4	many	CASSFGDEKLFF	TGTGCCAGCAGCTTTGGGGACGAAAAACTGTTTTTT
TRBD2	TRBV2	TRBJ2-3	NA	CASSETSGRSDTQYF	TGTGCCAGCAGTGAGACTAGCGGGAGGTCAGATACGCAGTATTTT
TRBD1	TRBV7-9	TRBJ2-7	many	CASSHPRGQTYEQYF	TGTGCCAGCAGCCATCCCCGGGGACAGACCTACGAGCAGTACTTC
NA	TRBV29-1	TRBJ1-1	few	CSATRLENTEAFF	TGCAGCGCCACCCGGCTGGAGAACACTGAAGCTTTCTTT
TRBD1	TRBV7-8	TRBJ1-1	many	CASSLTGAGLSAEAFF	TGTGCCAGCAGCTTAACAGGGGCTGGTTTAAGCGCTGAAGCTTTCTTT
NA	TRBV14	TRBJ2-5	many	CASSQDHLVETQYF	TGTGCCAGCAGCCAAGATCATCTGGTAGAGACCCAGTACTTC
NA	TRBV20-1	TRBJ2-7	NA	CSARVGTVYEQYF	TGCAGTGCTAGAGTTGGGACCGTCTACGAGCAGTACTTC
TRBD2	TRBV20-1	TRBJ2-7	NA	CSGLAGVYEQYF	TGCAGTGGACTAGCGGGCGTCTACGAGCAGTACTTC
NA	TRBV23-1	TRBJ2-1	few	CASSQSGALGAPYYNEQFF	TGCGCCAGCAGTCAATCGGGAGCTCTGGGGGCCCCCTATTACAATGAGCAGTTCTTC
NA	TRBV5-6	TRBJ2-7	many	CASSSASSYEQYF	TGTGCCAGCAGCTCAGCGAGCTCCTACGAGCAGTACTTC
NA	TRBV30	TRBJ2-2	many	CAWSVLSPRELFF	TGTGCCTGGAGTGTACTGAGTCCCAGGGAGCTGTTTTTT
NA	TRBV6-6	TRBJ2-2	many	CASLAGNTGELFF	TGTGCCTCCCTCGCAGGGAACACCGGGGAGCTGTTTTTT
NA	TRBV5-6	TRBJ1-2	few	CASNPQGGDYGYTF	TGTGCCAGCAACCCACAGGGAGGGGACTATGGCTACACCTTC
NA	TRBV12-3/TRBV12-4	TRBJ2-2	many	CASGNTGPTGELFF	TGTGCCAGCGGAAATACAGGGCCCACCGGGGAGCTGTTTTTT